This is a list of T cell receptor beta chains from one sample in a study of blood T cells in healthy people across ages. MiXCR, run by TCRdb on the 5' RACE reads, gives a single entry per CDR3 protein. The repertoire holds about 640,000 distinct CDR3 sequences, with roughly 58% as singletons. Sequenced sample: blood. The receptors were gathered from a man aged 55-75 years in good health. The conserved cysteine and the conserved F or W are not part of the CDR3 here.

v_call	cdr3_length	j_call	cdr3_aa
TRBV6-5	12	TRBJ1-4	ASRAGGWNEKLF
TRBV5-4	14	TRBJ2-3	ASSSAGGGRTDTQY
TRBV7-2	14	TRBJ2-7	ASSLEGTGNSYEQY
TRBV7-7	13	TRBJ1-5	ASSSIGAGEQPQH
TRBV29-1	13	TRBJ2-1	SSGLPGLAGGFQF
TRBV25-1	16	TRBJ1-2	ASSEWMNTGEKGGGYT
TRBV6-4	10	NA	AMRGGEETQY
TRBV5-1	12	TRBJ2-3	ASYPGDSTDTQY
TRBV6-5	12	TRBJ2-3	ASKSGGSTDTQY
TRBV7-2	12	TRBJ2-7	ASSSPEGVNEQY
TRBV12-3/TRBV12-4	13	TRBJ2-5	ASSFQGGTEETQY
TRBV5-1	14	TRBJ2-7	ASRRTPGTGFYEQY
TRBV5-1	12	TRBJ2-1	ASSVYSGFGEQF
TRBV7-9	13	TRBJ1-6	ASSSGAHMNSPLH
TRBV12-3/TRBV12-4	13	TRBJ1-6	ASRGRQVYNSPLH
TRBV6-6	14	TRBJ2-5	ASSYEASGGEETQY
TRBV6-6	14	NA	ASSFIGLAGADEQY
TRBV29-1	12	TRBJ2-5	SVKGGVGLETQY
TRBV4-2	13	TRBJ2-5	ASSLQGEGQETQY
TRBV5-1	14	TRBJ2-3	ASSLNPIAGEQAQY
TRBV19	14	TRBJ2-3	ASSPTGRESTDTQY
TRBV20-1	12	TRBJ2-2	SARRQGGTGELF
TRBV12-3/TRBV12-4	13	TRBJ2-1	ASSFSGGYYNEQF
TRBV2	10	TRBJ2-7	ACGLAPYEQY
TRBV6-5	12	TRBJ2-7	ASTAGQGKYEQY
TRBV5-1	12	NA	APRSLSAKNIQY
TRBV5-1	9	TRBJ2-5	ASSTQETQY
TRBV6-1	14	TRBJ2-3	ASSDNPGTATDTQY
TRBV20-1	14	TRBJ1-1	SARPGTGERHTEAF
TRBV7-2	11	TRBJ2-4	ASSLLAGQEQY
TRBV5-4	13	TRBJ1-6	ASSLAGVTISPLH